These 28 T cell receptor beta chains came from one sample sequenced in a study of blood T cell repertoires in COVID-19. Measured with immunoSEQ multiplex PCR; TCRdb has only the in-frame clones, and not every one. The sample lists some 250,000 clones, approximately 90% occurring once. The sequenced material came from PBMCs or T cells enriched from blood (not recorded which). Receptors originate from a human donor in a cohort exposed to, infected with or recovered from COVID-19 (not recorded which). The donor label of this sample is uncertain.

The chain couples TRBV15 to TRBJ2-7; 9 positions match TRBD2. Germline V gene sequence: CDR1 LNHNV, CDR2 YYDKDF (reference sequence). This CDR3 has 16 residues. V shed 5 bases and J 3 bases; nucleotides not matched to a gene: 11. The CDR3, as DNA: TGTGCCACCAGCGGAACCCAGCGGGGGGCCTACTACGAGCAGTACTTC. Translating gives CATSGTQRGAYYEQYF.

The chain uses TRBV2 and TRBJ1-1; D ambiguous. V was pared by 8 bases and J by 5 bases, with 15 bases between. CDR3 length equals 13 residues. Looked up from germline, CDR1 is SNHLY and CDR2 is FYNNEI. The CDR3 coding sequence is TGTGCCAGCGGAGTTTTCGGGGAAACTGAAGCTTTCTTT. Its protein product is CASGVFGETEAFF.

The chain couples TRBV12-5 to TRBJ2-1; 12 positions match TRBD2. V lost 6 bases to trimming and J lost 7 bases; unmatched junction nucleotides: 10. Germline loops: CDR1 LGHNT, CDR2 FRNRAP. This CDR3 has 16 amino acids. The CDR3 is CASGGTLAGGRNEQFF. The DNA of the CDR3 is TGTGCTAGTGGCGGGACCCTAGCGGGGGGGCGTAATGAGCAGTTCTTC. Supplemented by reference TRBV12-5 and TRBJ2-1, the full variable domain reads DARVTQTPRHKVTEMGQEVTMRCQPILGHNTVFWYRQTMMQGLELLAYFRNRAPLDDSGMPKDRFSAEMPDATLATLKIQPSEPRDSAVYFCASGGTLAGGRNEQFFGPGTRLTVL.

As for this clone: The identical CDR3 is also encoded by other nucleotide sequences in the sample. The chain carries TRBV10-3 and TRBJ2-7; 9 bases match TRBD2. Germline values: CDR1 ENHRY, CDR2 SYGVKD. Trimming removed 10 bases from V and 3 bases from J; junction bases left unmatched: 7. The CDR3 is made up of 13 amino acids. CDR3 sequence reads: CATSGGSIYEQYF. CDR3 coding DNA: TGTGCCACAAGCGGGGGGTCGATCTACGAGCAGTACTTC.

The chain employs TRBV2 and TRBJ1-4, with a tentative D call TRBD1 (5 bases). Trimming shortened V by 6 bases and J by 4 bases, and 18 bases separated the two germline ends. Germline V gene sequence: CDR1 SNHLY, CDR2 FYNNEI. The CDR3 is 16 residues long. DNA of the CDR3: TGTGCCAGCAGAACTCCCCAGGGAACGGTTAATGAAAAACTGTTTTTT. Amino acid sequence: CASRTPQGTVNEKLFF.

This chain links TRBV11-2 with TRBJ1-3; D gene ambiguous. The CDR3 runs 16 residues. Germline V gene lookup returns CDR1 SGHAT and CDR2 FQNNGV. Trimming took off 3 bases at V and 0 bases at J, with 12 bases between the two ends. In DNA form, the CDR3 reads TGTGCCAGCAGCTTCCCGGCGGTACCCTCTGGAAACACCATATATTTT. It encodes CASSFPAVPSGNTIYF.

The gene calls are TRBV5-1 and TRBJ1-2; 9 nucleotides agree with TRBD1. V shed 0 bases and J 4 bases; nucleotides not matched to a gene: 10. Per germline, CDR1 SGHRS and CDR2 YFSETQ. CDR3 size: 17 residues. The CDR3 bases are TGCGCCAGCAGCTTGGGGGACAGGGTTCCAACCCTCTATGGCTACACCTTC. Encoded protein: CASSLGDRVPTLYGYTF.

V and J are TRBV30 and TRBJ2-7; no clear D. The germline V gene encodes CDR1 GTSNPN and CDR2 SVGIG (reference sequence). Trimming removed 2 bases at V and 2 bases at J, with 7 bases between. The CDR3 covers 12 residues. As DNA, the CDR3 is TGTGCCTGGAGTACACGGGCCTACGAGCAGTACTTC. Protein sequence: CAWSTRAYEQYF.

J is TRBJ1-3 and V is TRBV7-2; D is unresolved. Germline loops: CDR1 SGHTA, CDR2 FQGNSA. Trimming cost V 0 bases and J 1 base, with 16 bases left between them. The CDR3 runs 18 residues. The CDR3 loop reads CASSLAGGQGKSGNTIYF. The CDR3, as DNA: TGTGCCAGCAGCTTAGCTGGCGGCCAAGGCAAGTCTGGAAACACCATATATTTT. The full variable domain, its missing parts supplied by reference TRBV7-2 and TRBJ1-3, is GAGVSQSPSNKVTEKGKDVELRCDPISGHTALYWYRQSLGQGLEFLIYFQGNSAPDKSGLPSDRFSAERTGGSVSTLTIQRTQQEDSAVYLCASSLAGGQGKSGNTIYFGEGSWLTVV.

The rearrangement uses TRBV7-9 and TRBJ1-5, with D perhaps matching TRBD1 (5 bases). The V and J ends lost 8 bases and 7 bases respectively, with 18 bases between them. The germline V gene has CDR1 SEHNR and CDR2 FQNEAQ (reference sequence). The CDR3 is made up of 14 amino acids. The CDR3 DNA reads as TGTGCCAGCTCCAGAGGGGACGGGGGACAGCCCCAGCATTTT. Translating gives CASSRGDGGQPQHF.

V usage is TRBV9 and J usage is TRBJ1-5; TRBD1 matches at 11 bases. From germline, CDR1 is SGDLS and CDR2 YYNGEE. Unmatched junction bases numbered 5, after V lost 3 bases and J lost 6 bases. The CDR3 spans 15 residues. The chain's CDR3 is CASSAGTGGFQPQHF. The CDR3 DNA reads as TGTGCCAGCAGCGCCGGGACAGGGGGTTTTCAGCCCCAGCATTTT. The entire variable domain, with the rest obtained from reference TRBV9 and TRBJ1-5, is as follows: DSGVTQTPKHLITATGQRVTLRCSPRSGDLSVYWYQQSLDQGLQFLIQYYNGEERAKGNILERFSAQQFPDLHSELNLSSLELGDSALYFCASSAGTGGFQPQHFGDGTRLSIL.

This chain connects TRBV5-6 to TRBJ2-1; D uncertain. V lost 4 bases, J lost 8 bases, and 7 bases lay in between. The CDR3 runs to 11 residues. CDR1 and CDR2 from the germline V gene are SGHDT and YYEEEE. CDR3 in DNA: TGTGCCAGCAGCCTCGTCGATGAGCAGTTCTTC. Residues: CASSLVDEQFF.

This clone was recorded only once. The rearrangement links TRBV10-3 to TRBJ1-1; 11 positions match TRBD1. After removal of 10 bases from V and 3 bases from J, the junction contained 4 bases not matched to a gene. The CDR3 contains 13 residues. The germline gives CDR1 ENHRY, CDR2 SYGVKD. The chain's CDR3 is CATGTGGDTEAFF. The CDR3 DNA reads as TGTGCCACCGGGACAGGGGGGGACACTGAAGCTTTCTTT.

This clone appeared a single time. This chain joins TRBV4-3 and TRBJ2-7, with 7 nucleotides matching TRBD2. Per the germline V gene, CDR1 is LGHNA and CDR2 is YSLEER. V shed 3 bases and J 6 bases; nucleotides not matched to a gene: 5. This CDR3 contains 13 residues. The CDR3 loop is CASSQGLIGEQYF. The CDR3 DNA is TGCGCCAGCAGCCAGGGACTAATAGGCGAGCAGTACTTC.

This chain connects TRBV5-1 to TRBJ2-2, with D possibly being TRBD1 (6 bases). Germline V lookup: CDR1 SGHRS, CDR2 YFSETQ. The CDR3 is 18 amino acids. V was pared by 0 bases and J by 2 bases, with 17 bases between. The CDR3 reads CASSLAGEGELNTGELFF. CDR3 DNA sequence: TGCGCCAGCAGCTTGGCGGGCGAGGGGGAGCTTAACACCGGGGAGCTGTTTTTT.

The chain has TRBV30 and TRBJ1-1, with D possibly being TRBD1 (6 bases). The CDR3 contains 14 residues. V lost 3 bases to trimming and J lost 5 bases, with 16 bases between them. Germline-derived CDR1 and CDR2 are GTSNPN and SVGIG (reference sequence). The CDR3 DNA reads TGTGCCTGGAGCTCCCCCAGGGGTAGGACTGAAGCTTTCTTT. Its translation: CAWSSPRGRTEAFF.

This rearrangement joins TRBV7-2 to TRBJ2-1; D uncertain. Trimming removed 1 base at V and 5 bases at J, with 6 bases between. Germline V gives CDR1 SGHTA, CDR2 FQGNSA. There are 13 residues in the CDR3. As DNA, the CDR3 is TGTGCCAGCAGCTTAGGTGGGCACAATGAGCAGTTCTTC. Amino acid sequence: CASSLGGHNEQFF.

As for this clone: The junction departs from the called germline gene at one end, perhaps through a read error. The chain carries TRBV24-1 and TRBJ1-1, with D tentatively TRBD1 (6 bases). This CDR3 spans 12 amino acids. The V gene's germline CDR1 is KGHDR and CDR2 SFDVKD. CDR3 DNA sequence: TGTGCCACCAGTGATTTGACAGGGTACCTTCTCTTT. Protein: CATSDLTGYLLF.

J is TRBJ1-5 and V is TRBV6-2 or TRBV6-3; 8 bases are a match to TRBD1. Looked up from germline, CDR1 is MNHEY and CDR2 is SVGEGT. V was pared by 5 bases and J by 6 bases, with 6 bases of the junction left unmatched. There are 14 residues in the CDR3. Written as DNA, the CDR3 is TGTGCCAGCAGTCACCGGACAGGGTCTCAGCCCCAGCATTTT. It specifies CASSHRTGSQPQHF.

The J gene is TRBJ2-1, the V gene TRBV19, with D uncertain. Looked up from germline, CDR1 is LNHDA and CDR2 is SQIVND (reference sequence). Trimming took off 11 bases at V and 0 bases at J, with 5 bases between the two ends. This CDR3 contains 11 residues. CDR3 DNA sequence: TGTGCCGTCGGCTCCTACAATGAGCAGTTCTTC. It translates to CAVGSYNEQFF.

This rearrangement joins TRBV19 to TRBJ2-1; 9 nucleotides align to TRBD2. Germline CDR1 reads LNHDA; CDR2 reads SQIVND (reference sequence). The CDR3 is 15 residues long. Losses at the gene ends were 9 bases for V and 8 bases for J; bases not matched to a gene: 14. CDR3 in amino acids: CARTTMAGGRDEQFF. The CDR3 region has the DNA TGTGCCAGAACGACTATGGCGGGGGGGAGGGATGAGCAGTTCTTC. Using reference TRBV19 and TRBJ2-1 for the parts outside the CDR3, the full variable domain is DGGITQSPKYLFRKEGQNVTLSCEQNLNHDAMYWYRQDPGQGLRLIYYSQIVNDFQKGDIAEGYSVSREKKESFPLTVTSAQKNPTAFYLCARTTMAGGRDEQFFGPGTRLTVL.

DNA of the CDR3: TGTGCCACCGGACAGGGGGATTACGAGCAGTACTTC. Its translation is CATGQGDYEQYF. The chain couples TRBV24-1 to TRBJ2-7; 10 bases match TRBD1. With 9 bases clipped from V and 4 bases from J, the junction kept 2 bases outside the gene matches. The CDR3 contains 12 residues. Germline CDR1 and CDR2: KGHDR and SFDVKD.

In DNA, the CDR3 is TGTGCCAGCAGCGTTCTGACGGCCCCTGGGAGCACTGAAGCTTTCTTT. The encoded protein is CASSVLTAPGSTEAFF. The V call is TRBV9, the J call TRBJ1-1; D gene ambiguous. CDR1 is SGDLS, CDR2 YYNGEE, per germline. V shed 2 bases and J shed 4 bases, with 18 bases lying between them. The CDR3 contains 16 residues.

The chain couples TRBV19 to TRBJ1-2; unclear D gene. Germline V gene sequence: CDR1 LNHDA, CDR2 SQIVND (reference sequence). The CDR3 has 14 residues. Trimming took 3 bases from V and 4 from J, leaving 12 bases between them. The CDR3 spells CASSIAGVSYGYTF. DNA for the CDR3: TGTGCCAGTAGTATTGCCGGGGTCAGCTATGGCTACACCTTC.

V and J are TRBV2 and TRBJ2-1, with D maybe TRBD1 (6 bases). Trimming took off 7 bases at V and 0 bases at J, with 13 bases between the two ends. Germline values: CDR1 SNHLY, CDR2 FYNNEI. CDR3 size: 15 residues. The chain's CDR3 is CASKARGFSYNEQFF. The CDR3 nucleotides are TGTGCCAGCAAAGCGAGGGGGTTCTCCTACAATGAGCAGTTCTTC.

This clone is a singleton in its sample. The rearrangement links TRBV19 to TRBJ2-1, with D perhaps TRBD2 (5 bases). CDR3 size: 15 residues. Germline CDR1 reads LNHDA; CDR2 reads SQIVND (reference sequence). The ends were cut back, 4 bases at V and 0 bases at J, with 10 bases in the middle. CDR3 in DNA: TGTGCCAGTAGTACACGGGGTTCCTCCTACAATGAGCAGTTCTTC. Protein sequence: CASSTRGSSYNEQFF.

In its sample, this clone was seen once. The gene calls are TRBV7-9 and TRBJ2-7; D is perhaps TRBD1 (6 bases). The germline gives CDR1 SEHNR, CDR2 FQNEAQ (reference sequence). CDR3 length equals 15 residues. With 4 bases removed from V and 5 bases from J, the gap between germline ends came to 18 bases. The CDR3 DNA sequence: TGTGCCAGCAGCTGGGGTGACAGGCAGCGGAACGAGCAGTACTTC. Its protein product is CASSWGDRQRNEQYF.

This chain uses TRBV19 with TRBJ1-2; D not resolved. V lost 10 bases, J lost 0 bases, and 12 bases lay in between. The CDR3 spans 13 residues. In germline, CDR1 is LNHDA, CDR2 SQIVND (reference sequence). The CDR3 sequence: CATGWSTNYGYTF. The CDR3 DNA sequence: TGTGCCACCGGATGGAGTACTAACTATGGCTACACCTTC.